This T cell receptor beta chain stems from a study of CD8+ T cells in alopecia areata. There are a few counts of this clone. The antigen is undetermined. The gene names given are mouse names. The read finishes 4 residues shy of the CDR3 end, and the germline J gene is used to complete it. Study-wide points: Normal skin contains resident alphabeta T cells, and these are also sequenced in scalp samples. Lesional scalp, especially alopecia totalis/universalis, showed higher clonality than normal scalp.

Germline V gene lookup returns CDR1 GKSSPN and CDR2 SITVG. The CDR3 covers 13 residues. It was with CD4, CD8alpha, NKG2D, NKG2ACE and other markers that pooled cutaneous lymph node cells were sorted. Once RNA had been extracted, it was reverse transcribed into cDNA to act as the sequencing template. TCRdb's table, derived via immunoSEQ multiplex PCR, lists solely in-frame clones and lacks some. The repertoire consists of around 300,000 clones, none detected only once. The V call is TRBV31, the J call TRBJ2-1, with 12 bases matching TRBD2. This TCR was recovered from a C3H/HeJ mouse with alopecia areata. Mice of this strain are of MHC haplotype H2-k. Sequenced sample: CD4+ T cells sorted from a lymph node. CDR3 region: CPGTGGNYAEQFF. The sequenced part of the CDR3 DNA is TGTCCCGGGACTGGGGGGAACTATGCT.